These T cell receptor beta chains were read from a single sample in a study. From the 5' RACE reads, TCRdb called clonotypes with MiXCR, one entry per CDR3 protein. The data contain roughly 58,000 distinct CDR3 sequences, roughly 20% of them seen just once; the ten biggest clones take up 3.2%. The sequencing sample was made of tumor-infiltrating Tregs sorted from the breast tumor. These receptors all stem from a female donor with breast cancer. Both conserved end residues are part of each CDR3. D genes are given only for firm matches. Size is omitted from some rows. Given values are once, few, many or a class for expanded clones.

TGTGCCACCAGCACGGAGCGGAGCGGCCGCTCCTACAATGAGCAGTTCTTC CATSTERSGRSYNEQFF 17 . TRBJ2-1 TRBV15 medium-sized
TGCGCCAGCAGCCGGCGACTAGCGGGAGTGGATGAGACCCAGTACTTC CASSRRLAGVDETQYF 16 TRBD2 TRBJ2-5 TRBV4-1 .
TGTGCCAGCAGCCGACAGGGGGTAGTCAGCTACAATGAGCAGTTCTTC CASSRQGVVSYNEQFF 16 TRBD1 TRBJ2-1 TRBV7-6 few
TGTGCCAGCAGCCCCACGACAGGGTATAATCAGCCCCAGCATTTT CASSPTTGYNQPQHF 15 TRBD1 TRBJ1-5 TRBV7-8 many
TGCAGTGCTAGAAGCGAAGGGAATGAGCAGTTCTTC CSARSEGNEQFF 12 . TRBJ2-1 TRBV20-1 .
TGCGCCAGCAGCCAACGGACAGGGGGCAGTCAGCCCCAGCATTTT CASSQRTGGSQPQHF 15 TRBD1 TRBJ1-5 TRBV4-1 few
TGCAGTGGAAGTACACAGGGTCCCTTTCTACCGCAGTATTTT CSGSTQGPFLPQYF 14 . TRBJ2-3 TRBV20-1 .
TGTGCCAGCAGTGGCATAAACACCGGGGAGCTGTTTTTT CASSGINTGELFF 13 . TRBJ2-2 TRBV12-3/TRBV12-4 few
TGTACCAGCACTGGACTAGCGGGAGTTGAGACCCAGTACTTC CTSTGLAGVETQYF 14 TRBD2 TRBJ2-5 TRBV6-2/TRBV6-3 .
TGTGCCACCAGCAGAGACAGGGGACCTGGAAACACCATATATTTT CATSRDRGPGNTIYF 15 . TRBJ1-3 TRBV15 few
TGCAGTGCTAGGATGCCGGGGTCAGGCTGTGGCTACACCTTC CSARMPGSGCGYTF 14 . TRBJ1-2 TRBV20-1 .
TGTGCCAGCAGCTTAGGGGTGCACACTGAAGCTTTCTTT CASSLGVHTEAFF 13 . TRBJ1-1 TRBV7-2 few
TGTGCCAGCAGCTCCACTAGCGGGAGTTCCTACAATGAGCAGTTCTTC CASSSTSGSSYNEQFF 16 TRBD2 TRBJ2-1 TRBV5-4 .
TGTGCCAGCAGCTTGGGCTCGGGGTACGCGGAGACCCAGTACTTC CASSLGSGYAETQYF 15 . TRBJ2-5 TRBV5-6 medium-sized
TGTGCCAGCAGTTTAGCCCCCCGCAGCTACGAGCAGTACTTC CASSLAPRSYEQYF 14 . TRBJ2-7 TRBV12-3/TRBV12-4 once
TGCGCCAGCAGCCAAGGTGGGCGGACCTCCAGGCTTGCCTACGAGCAGTACTTC CASSQGGRTSRLAYEQYF 18 . TRBJ2-7 TRBV5-1 few
TGTGCCAGCAGTTTGCGGACAGGGTCTGGAAACACCATATATTTT CASSLRTGSGNTIYF 15 TRBD1 TRBJ1-3 TRBV12-3/TRBV12-4 few
TGTGCCAGCAGCTTAGGGGGGGGCTACGAGCAGTACTTC CASSLGGGYEQYF 13 TRBD2 TRBJ2-7 TRBV7-2 few
TGTGCCAGCATTCTTAGCGGGAGCGCCCACGAGCAGTACTTC CASILSGSAHEQYF 14 TRBD2 TRBJ2-7 TRBV12-3/TRBV12-4 .
TGTGCCAGCAGCTTGGCCCGGGACAGAGGAAACACCATATATTTT CASSLARDRGNTIYF 15 TRBD1 TRBJ1-3 TRBV7-9 .
TGCGCCAGCAGACCGACAGGGGGCAACGAGCAGTACTTC CASRPTGGNEQYF 13 TRBD1 TRBJ2-7 TRBV5-1 many
TGTGCCAGCAGTTCCGTGAGGGTCTCGTACGAGCAGTACTTC CASSSVRVSYEQYF 14 . TRBJ2-7 TRBV28 many
TGTGCCAGCAGCTTGAGGGTGAGCAGGGGCGGTGGCACTGAAGCTTTCTTT CASSLRVSRGGGTEAFF 17 . TRBJ1-1 TRBV5-6 .
TGTGCCACCACCCCAGGGGGGGGCGGAAGAGGCTACACCTTC CATTPGGGGRGYTF 14 TRBD1 TRBJ1-2 TRBV15 few
TGTGCCATCAGTGAACAGGGGGACACTGAAGCTTTCTTT CAISEQGDTEAFF 13 TRBD1 TRBJ1-1 TRBV10-3 .
TGCAGTGCTAGAGATTCGGGCGGGGCCCCGCAGGTGGAGACCCAGTACTTC CSARDSGGAPQVETQYF 17 . TRBJ2-5 TRBV20-1 .
TGTGCCAGCAGGGCTACCGGGACCCCTGGTCGATCCTACGAGCAGTACTTC CASRATGTPGRSYEQYF 17 . TRBJ2-7 TRBV12-3/TRBV12-4 few
TGTGCCAGCAGCTTAGATAGGATACTCTATGGCTACACCTTC CASSLDRILYGYTF 14 . TRBJ1-2 TRBV7-9 few
TGTGCCAGCTCACCTAGAACTAGCGGGGCGTACGAGCAGTACTTC CASSPRTSGAYEQYF 15 TRBD2 TRBJ2-7 TRBV18 .
TGCAGTGCTAGTAAGGGGACTAGCACAGATACGCAGTATTTT CSASKGTSTDTQYF 14 . TRBJ2-3 TRBV20-1 few
TGTGCCAGCAGTGAAGGCCAGGGGAGTCAGCCCCAGCATTTT CASSEGQGSQPQHF 14 . TRBJ1-5 TRBV2 .
TGTGCCAGCAGCCACAGGGATAGATCACCCCTCCACTTT CASSHRDRSPLHF 13 . TRBJ1-6 TRBV6-5 many
TGCAGTGCTAGAGCAGGCACAAGGGCATCAACTCACTATGGCTACACCTTC CSARAGTRASTHYGYTF 17 . TRBJ1-2 TRBV20-1 .
TGTGCCACCAGTGATTTGGGCGGGAGTGCAACAGATACGCAGTATTTT CATSDLGGSATDTQYF 16 TRBD2 TRBJ2-3 TRBV24-1 few
TGTGCCAGCAGCGAACGGATCACTGAAGCTTTCTTT CASSERITEAFF 12 . TRBJ1-1 TRBV6-1 few
TGTGCCAGCAGCGAAACAGGGGGCACCGGGGAGCTGTTTTTT CASSETGGTGELFF 14 TRBD1 TRBJ2-2 TRBV9 few
TGCGCCAGCAGCTCGGGGCCCTCCTCTGAGGCCAACGTCCTGACTTTC CASSSGPSSEANVLTF 16 . TRBJ2-6 TRBV5-1 .
TGTGCCAGCAGTTACGGGACAAACGAGCAGTACTTC CASSYGTNEQYF 12 . TRBJ2-7 TRBV6-5 medium-sized
TGCAGCGTTGAACACTTACAAGAGACCCAGTACTTC CSVEHLQETQYF 12 . TRBJ2-5 TRBV29-1 many
TGTGCCACCTCTAAAGGGGGTAGCGGAAACCACAATGAGCAGTTCTTC CATSKGGSGNHNEQFF 16 . TRBJ2-1 TRBV24-1 .
TGTGCCTGGAGTAAGGAGGAGGGAAACACCATATATTTT CAWSKEEGNTIYF 13 . TRBJ1-3 TRBV30 few
TGTGCCAGCAGCTTGAGACAGGGGGCGGCAGATACGCAGTATTTT CASSLRQGAADTQYF 15 TRBD1 TRBJ2-3 TRBV5-4 few
TGCGCCAGCAGCTTGGTGGCAGGGAAGGTAGATACGCAGTATTTT CASSLVAGKVDTQYF 15 . TRBJ2-3 TRBV5-1 many